These 10 T cell receptor beta chains were sequenced from one sample in a study of cytomegalovirus exposure and HLA in healthy donors (dated by TCRdb to about 2017). Library preparation employed the immunoSEQ multiplex PCR assay. For the multiplex PCR, a mixture combining 60 forward primers for TCR Vbeta segments and 13 reverse primers for TCR Jbeta segments was used. Imported from immuneACCESS, the table was reduced by TCRdb to in-frame sequences with V and J called. These copies leave out some clones; in studies compared against another copy, an unresolved V gene accounts for under half, and the cause of the remainder is not known. The sample table contains roughly 100,000 clones; only one count was recorded for roughly 80% of them. In total, the top ten clones hold approximately 4% of the sample. Sequenced: PBMCs. These receptors all come from a man over 45 in good health and CMV-seropositive.

V gene TRBV5-1 combines with J gene TRBJ2-2, with 16 bases that match TRBD2. V gave up 4 bases and J gave up 12 bases; unmatched junction bases: 9. Germline lookup yields CDR1 SGHRS and CDR2 YFSETQ. The CDR3 is 16 residues long. CDR3 in amino acids: CASSTGLAGGDVKLFF. CDR3 nucleotide sequence: TGCGCCAGCAGCACGGGACTAGCGGGAGGGGATGTGAAGCTGTTTTTT.

This chain uses TRBV28 with TRBJ2-5; possible D gene TRBD1, 6 bases. Trimming removed 7 bases from V and 2 bases from J, with 17 bases in between. This CDR3 region has 15 residues. Germline-derived CDR1 and CDR2 are MDHEN and SYDVKM. As DNA, the CDR3 is TGTGCCAGCATACAGAGAGGGGGTAAGCAAGAGACCCAGTACTTC. Translation gives CASIQRGGKQETQYF.

This chain connects TRBV11-2 to TRBJ2-3; a weak D match, TRBD1 (5 bases). This CDR3 is built from 14 residues. Germline values: CDR1 SGHAT, CDR2 FQNNGV. V was pared by 4 bases and J by 2 bases, with 10 bases between. CDR3 bases: TGTGCCAGCAGCTCAACAGGACCCACAGATACGCAGTATTTT. Amino acids: CASSSTGPTDTQYF.

The chain uses TRBV7-3 and TRBJ2-3, with D possibly TRBD1 on 6 matching bases. Germline CDR1 SGHTA, CDR2 FQGTGA. The ends were cut back, 1 base at V and 3 bases at J, with 11 bases in the middle. The CDR3 extends over 15 amino acids. CDR3 residues: CASSLIQGRTDTQYF. The CDR3 DNA sequence: TGTGCCAGCAGCTTAATCCAGGGGAGAACAGATACGCAGTATTTT.

The V call is TRBV27, the J call TRBJ2-7; maybe TRBD1 (7 bases). CDR1 MNHEY and CDR2 SMNVEV come from the germline V gene (reference sequence). V lost 3 bases and J 3 bases, leaving 12 bases between the germline ends. This CDR3 is 14 amino acids long. CDR3 nucleotide sequence: TGTGCCAGCAGTTTCACGCGGGACAGCTACGAGCAGTACTTC. It encodes CASSFTRDSYEQYF.

The chain couples TRBV11-1 to TRBJ2-3, with 7 bases matching TRBD2. CDR1 is SGHAT and CDR2 is FQDESV in the germline V gene (reference sequence). The CDR3 is 16 residues long. V gave up 3 bases and J gave up 3 bases; unmatched junction bases: 9. The CDR3 sequence is CASSLVGSGITDTQYF. DNA for the CDR3: TGTGCCAGCAGCTTGGTGGGGAGCGGGATAACAGATACGCAGTATTTT. The full variable domain, in which reference TRBV11-1 and TRBJ2-3 provide the parts outside the CDR3, is EAEVAQSPRYKITEKSQAVAFWCDPISGHATLYWYRQILGQGPELLVQFQDESVVDDSQLPKDRFSAERLKGVDSTLKIQPAELGDSAMYLCASSLVGSGITDTQYFGPGTRLTVL.

This chain uses TRBV7-2 with TRBJ2-7; D unresolved. This CDR3 spans 14 amino acids. The V gene's germline CDR1 is SGHTA and CDR2 FQGNSA. V lost 4 bases and J 1 base, leaving 11 bases between the germline ends. CDR3: CASSSSSPSYEQYF. The CDR3 nucleotides read TGTGCCAGCAGCTCCTCCTCTCCTTCCTACGAGCAGTACTTC.

The chain couples TRBV27 to TRBJ1-2; 9 bases fit TRBD1. V shed 6 bases, J shed 2 bases, and the junction held 4 bases outside the gene matches. Germline-derived CDR1 and CDR2 are MNHEY and SMNVEV (reference sequence). This CDR3 has 14 amino acids. The CDR3 is CASSRDRENYGYTF. CDR3 DNA: TGTGCCAGCAGCCGGGACAGGGAGAACTATGGCTACACCTTC.

V is TRBV10-2 and J is TRBJ2-5, with 16 bases that match TRBD2. The CDR3 loop spans 17 amino acids. CDR1 and CDR2 from the germline V gene are WSHSY and SAAADI. After removal of 5 bases from V and 4 bases from J, the junction contained 7 bases not matched to a gene. CDR3: CASSPGLAGGPGETQYF. The CDR3 bases are TGCGCCAGCAGTCCGGGACTAGCGGGAGGGCCGGGAGAGACCCAGTACTTC.

The gene calls are TRBV14 and TRBJ2-7; TRBD2 agrees at 9 bases. CDR1 is SGHDN, CDR2 FVKESK, per germline. The CDR3 runs to 16 residues. J lost 8 bases, V lost 4 bases, and 15 bases had no gene match. The CDR3 is CASSPGWTSDTLQQYF. CDR3 nucleotides: TGTGCCAGCAGCCCCGGCTGGACTAGCGACACCCTCCAGCAGTACTTC. The variable domain in full, with the rest retrieved from reference TRBV14 and TRBJ2-7, is EAGVTQFPSHSVIEKGQTVTLRCDPISGHDNLYWYRRVMGKEIKFLLHFVKESKQDESGMPNNRFLAERTGGTYSTLKVQPAELEDSGVYFCASSPGWTSDTLQQYFGPGTRLTVT.